The clone carrying this TCR beta chain was counted ten times or more. These data belong to a study of neurological immune-mediated disorders. Via MiXCR, TCRdb re-called the 5' RACE reads, giving one row per CDR3 protein. Of approximately 41,000 distinct CDR3 sequences listed, roughly 15% were seen once; the top ten hold around 4%. With V trimmed by 1 base and J by 3 bases, 15 bases remained unmatched. The germline CDR1 and CDR2 sequences are SEHNR and FQNEAQ (reference sequence). The CDR3 sequence is 20 residues long. The sequence came from a woman aged 55-70 years with HTLV-1-associated myelopathy (HAM/TSP). The V gene is TRBV7-9, the J gene TRBJ2-3; 11 positions match TRBD2. Sequencing was performed on CD4+ T cells from blood. Here the CDR3 DNA reads TGTGCCAGCAGCTTAGATCGTCTAGCGGGGGGAACCAGGGAGACAGATACGCAGTATTTT. Protein product: CASSLDRLAGGTRETDTQYF.